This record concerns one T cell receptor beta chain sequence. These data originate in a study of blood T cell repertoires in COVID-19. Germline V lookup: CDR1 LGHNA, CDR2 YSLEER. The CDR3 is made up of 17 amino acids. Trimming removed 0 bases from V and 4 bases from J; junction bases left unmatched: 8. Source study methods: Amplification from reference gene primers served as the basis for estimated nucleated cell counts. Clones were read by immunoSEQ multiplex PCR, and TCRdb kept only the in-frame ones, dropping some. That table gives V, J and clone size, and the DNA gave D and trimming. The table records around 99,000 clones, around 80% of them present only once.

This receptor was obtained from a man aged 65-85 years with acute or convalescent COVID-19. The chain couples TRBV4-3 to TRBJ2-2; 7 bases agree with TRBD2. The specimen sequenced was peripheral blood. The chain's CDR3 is CASSQDLGSGGTGELFF. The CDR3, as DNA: TGCGCCAGCAGCCAAGATCTCGGCTCGGGGGGCACCGGGGAGCTGTTTTTT.